The 8 T cell receptor beta chains given below trace back to one sample, sequenced in a study of T cells in Graves' hyperthyroidism and ophthalmopathy. Researchers amplified the TCR beta CDR3 regions from RNA transcripts. The HTBI primer set was used in a first-round RT-PCR of the TCR CDR3. MiXCR, applied by TCRdb to the multiplex PCR reads, yields one record per CDR3 protein. The sample lists approximately 610,000 distinct CDR3 sequences, about 15% occurring once. Sequences were obtained from blood. These receptors were obtained from a middle-aged woman with Graves' ophthalmopathy.

The CDR3 DNA sequence: TGTGCCTGGAGAGACAGGCCGGGGGAGCAGTACTTC. Protein sequence: CAWRDRPGEQYF. V and J are TRBV30 and TRBJ2-7; a possible D gene is TRBD1 (6 bases). CDR3 length equals 12 residues. From germline, CDR1 is GTSNPN and CDR2 SVGIG (reference sequence). Trimming removed 3 bases at V and 7 bases at J, with 13 bases between.

This clonotype has more than one count but fewer than ten. The V gene is TRBV4-1, the J gene TRBJ2-2; D is perhaps TRBD2 (6 bases). CDR3 length: 16 residues. V gave up 0 bases and J gave up 7 bases, with 15 bases separating them. Per the germline V gene, CDR1 is MGHRA and CDR2 is YSYEKL. In DNA, the CDR3 is TGCGCCAGCAGCCAAGAGTCCCTAGCGATTCTCGGGGAGCTGTTTTTT. Protein: CASSQESLAILGELFF.

Many counts were recorded for this clonotype. The chain carries TRBV28 and TRBJ1-1; D gene unclear. The CDR3 runs 12 residues. In germline, CDR1 is MDHEN, CDR2 SYDVKM. The V gene lost 4 bases and the J gene lost 7 bases, with 10 bases spanning the gap. In DNA, the CDR3 is TGTGCCAGCAGTTCAGATAAACATGAAGCTTTCTTT. Protein product: CASSSDKHEAFF.

This clonotype came up many times. The chain uses TRBV2 and TRBJ2-5, with a possible D match to TRBD1 (6 bases). The CDR3 contains 15 residues. Trimming cost V 5 bases and J 1 base, with 14 bases left between them. CDR1 SNHLY and CDR2 FYNNEI come from the germline V gene. CDR3 bases: TGTGCCAGCAGTCCCCAGACAGGTACCCAAGAGACCCAGTACTTC. Protein: CASSPQTGTQETQYF.

This clonotype has at least ten counts. The gene calls are TRBV19 and TRBJ1-5; 10 bases line up with TRBD1. The V segment lost 6 bases and the J segment 2 bases; nucleotides outside the gene matches: 4. This CDR3 contains 15 residues. Germline CDR1 is LNHDA and CDR2 is SQIVND (reference sequence). The CDR3 DNA reads as TGTGCCAGTAGAGGGACAGGGGACGGCAATCAGCCCCAGCATTTT. Amino acids: CASRGTGDGNQPQHF.

In its sample, this clonotype was seen many times. This chain links TRBV19 with TRBJ2-7; D is ambiguous. Trimming pared 4 bases from V and 0 bases from J, leaving 10 bases between. The length of the CDR3 is 14 residues. Germline-derived CDR1 and CDR2 are LNHDA and SQIVND (reference sequence). Written as DNA, the CDR3 is TGTGCCAGTAGTAGGTTCCTATCCTCCTACGAGCAGTACTTC. The encoded protein is CASSRFLSSYEQYF.

This clonotype showed up many times. The chain recombines TRBV7-9 with TRBJ2-7; 9 positions agree with TRBD1. CDR3 length equals 14 residues. V gave up 5 bases and J gave up 6 bases; unmatched junction bases: 8. Germline CDR1 and CDR2: SEHNR and FQNEAQ (reference sequence). CDR3 nucleotide sequence: TGTGCCAGCAGCCGTGGACAGGGGCTGGGCGAGCAGTACTTC. It translates to CASSRGQGLGEQYF.

In this sample, this clonotype turned up many times. The chain carries TRBV12-3 or TRBV12-4 and TRBJ1-1; perhaps TRBD1 as D (5 bases). V lost 5 bases and J lost 0, with 10 bases in between. The CDR3 runs 14 residues. CDR3 bases: TGTGCCAGCAGTCCCCGGGGCGTGAACACTGAAGCTTTCTTT. Its translation: CASSPRGVNTEAFF.